A single sample is the source of the 29 T cell receptor beta chains below, sequenced in a study of OX40 agonist ivuxolimab in advanced cancers. Measured with immunoSEQ multiplex PCR; TCRdb has only the in-frame clones, and not every one. Of fewer than 55,000 clones in the sample, 80% to 90% were seen once. Sample: CD4+ or CD8+ T cells sorted from blood, taken in a trial of the OX40 agonist ivuxolimab. These receptors were taken from an adult with an advanced solid tumor such as melanoma, head and neck, liver or kidney cancer.

This clone came up once. The chain carries TRBV5-4 and TRBJ1-2; TRBD1 matches 11 bases. This CDR3 is 15 amino acids long. Germline CDR1 is SGHNT and CDR2 is YYREEE (reference sequence). The trim removed 4 bases at V and 2 bases at J, leaving 4 bases unmatched. CDR3 nucleotide sequence: TGTGCCAGCAGCGCCGGGACAGGGGGAAACTATGGCTACACCTTC. Amino acids: CASSAGTGGNYGYTF.

This sequence joins TRBV6-1 and TRBJ2-6, with 7 bases aligning to TRBD1. V lost 2 bases and J lost 0; bases outside the gene matches: 1. Germline V gives CDR1 MNHNS, CDR2 SASEGT. The CDR3 loop spans 16 amino acids. CDR3 residues: CASSESGGSGANVLTF. The CDR3 nucleotides read TGTGCCAGCAGTGAATCAGGGGGCTCTGGGGCCAACGTCCTGACTTTC.

This chain connects TRBV6-1 to TRBJ2-6; D might be TRBD1 (5 bases). CDR1 and CDR2 from the germline V gene are MNHNS and SASEGT. V lost 3 bases and J 2 bases, leaving 8 bases between the germline ends. The CDR3 has 15 amino acids. The CDR3: CASSEAGTGANVLTF. The DNA for the CDR3 is TGTGCCAGCAGTGAGGCAGGGACTGGGGCCAACGTCCTGACTTTC.

The rearrangement uses TRBV6-5 and TRBJ1-1; no definite D call. From germline, CDR1 is MNHEY and CDR2 SVGAGI. This CDR3 region has 13 residues. The V end lost 4 bases, the J end lost 1 base, and 7 bases lay between the germline ends. DNA of the CDR3: TGTGCCAGCAGTTCCGACCGGAACACTGAAGCTTTCTTT. Translation gives CASSSDRNTEAFF.

The rearrangement links TRBV10-3 to TRBJ2-5; a possible D gene is TRBD2 (6 bases). The CDR3 is made up of 16 amino acids. The germline gives CDR1 ENHRY, CDR2 SYGVKD. V lost 10 bases to trimming and J lost 1 base, with 22 bases between them. The CDR3 nucleotides read TGTGCCACCCAGCCCACGCGGGGTGAGCGCCAAGAGACCCAGTACTTC. It codes for CATQPTRGERQETQYF.

The V and J genes are TRBV11-2 and TRBJ2-1; D is undetermined. The CDR3 is 11 residues long. Germline V lookup: CDR1 SGHAT, CDR2 FQNNGV. Deletions cut 1 base from V and 10 bases from J, with 5 bases between. The CDR3: CASSLGPEQFF. In DNA, the CDR3 is TGTGCCAGCAGCTTAGGTCCGGAGCAGTTCTTC.

Written as DNA, the CDR3 is TGTGCCAGCAGTTTATTGGCACTAATCGGAAGCACAGATACGCAGTATTTT. Amino acids: CASSLLALIGSTDTQYF. The chain employs TRBV27 and TRBJ2-3; no clear D gene. This CDR3 spans 17 amino acids. V shed 1 base and J shed 0 bases, with 14 bases lying between them. CDR1 and CDR2 from the germline V gene are MNHEY and SMNVEV (reference sequence).

This sequence joins TRBV19 and TRBJ2-6, with a weak D call TRBD2 (5 bases). The V and J ends lost 3 bases and 0 bases respectively, with 18 bases between them. The germline V gene encodes CDR1 LNHDA and CDR2 SQIVND (reference sequence). This CDR3 has 19 residues. This CDR3 is CASSMGPGFTYSGANVLTF. The CDR3 nucleotides are TGTGCCAGTAGTATGGGTCCGGGATTTACCTACTCTGGGGCCAACGTCCTGACTTTC.

The chain carries TRBV21-1 and TRBJ2-7. TRBV21-1 is marked as a pseudogene. CDR3 length: 14 residues. CDR3 bases: TGTGCCAGCAGCCTGGCGCTCCTTAACTACGAGCAGTACTTC. Protein sequence: CASSLALLNYEQYF.

The V gene is TRBV5-6, the J gene TRBJ2-3, with 12 bases aligning to TRBD2. Germline trimming cut 0 bases from V and 6 bases from J; bases unmatched to any gene: 11. The CDR3 contains 18 residues. The germline CDR1 and CDR2 sequences are SGHDT and YYEEEE. CDR3 sequence reads: CASSLGLSLAGGRDTQYF. The CDR3 DNA is TGTGCCAGCAGCTTGGGGCTTTCGCTAGCGGGGGGGCGCGATACGCAGTATTTT.

The chain carries TRBV7-9 and TRBJ1-3; unclear D gene. Germline values: CDR1 SEHNR, CDR2 FQNEAQ (reference sequence). CDR3 size: 16 residues. With 1 base removed from V and 0 bases from J, the gap between germline ends came to 10 bases. CDR3 sequence (DNA): TGTGCCAGCAGCTTAGGCAGTGGCATCTCTGGAAACACCATATATTTT. Its translation: CASSLGSGISGNTIYF.

The rearrangement joins TRBV10-2 to TRBJ2-7, with TRBD1 as a possible D gene (5 bases). This CDR3 is built from 14 residues. V was clipped by 4 bases and J by 3 bases, with 13 bases between them. Germline loops: CDR1 WSHSY, CDR2 SAAADI. In DNA form, the CDR3 reads TGCGCCAGCAGTGGGGCAGGGATTTACTACGAGCAGTACTTC. Translating gives CASSGAGIYYEQYF.

The table lists this clone with a few counts. The V gene is TRBV7-3, the J gene TRBJ1-6, with D possibly matching TRBD1 (6 bases). Trimming shortened V by 6 bases and J by 7 bases, and 16 bases separated the two germline ends. The length of the CDR3 is 15 residues. The germline V gene has CDR1 SGHTA and CDR2 FQGTGA. CDR3 DNA sequence: TGTGCCAGCAGTCCTACTGCAGGGGACAATTCACCCCTCCACTTT. Its protein product is CASSPTAGDNSPLHF.

Written as DNA, the CDR3 is TGTGCCAGCAGCAGCGGGCCGACGTGGAAAGGCTACACCTTC. Translation: CASSSGPTWKGYTF. The rearrangement uses TRBV5-6 and TRBJ1-2; no firm D call. This CDR3 is 14 amino acids long. Trimming took off 4 bases at V and 8 bases at J, with 18 bases between the two ends. The V gene's germline CDR1 is SGHDT and CDR2 YYEEEE.

J is TRBJ2-1 and V is TRBV4-2; 12 nucleotides line up with TRBD2. Germline V CDR1 and CDR2: LGHNA, YNFKEQ. Trimming cost V 4 bases and J 9 bases; bases outside gene matches: 10. The CDR3 spans 16 residues. Here the CDR3 DNA reads TGTGCCAGCAGCCCCCCGGCTAGCGGGGGGGCTCGTGAGCAGTTCTTC. It codes for CASSPPASGGAREQFF.

The genes are TRBV19 and TRBJ2-1, with D perhaps TRBD2 (7 bases). There are 15 residues in the CDR3. Germline V CDR1 and CDR2: LNHDA, SQIVND (reference sequence). The V and J ends lost 5 bases and 6 bases respectively, with 17 bases between them. The CDR3 DNA follows: TGTGCCAGTAGTGAGGGGGGGCTCAGGATCAATGAGCAGTTCTTC. This gives the protein CASSEGGLRINEQFF.

The rearrangement uses TRBV27 and TRBJ2-2; TRBD1 matches at 8 bases. Germline CDR1 reads MNHEY; CDR2 reads SMNVEV (reference sequence). The V and J ends lost 5 bases and 6 bases, in that order; junction bases with no gene match: 5. The CDR3 extends over 14 amino acids. CDR3 protein: CASSITTGAGELFF. The CDR3 bases are TGTGCCAGCAGTATCACGACAGGGGCCGGGGAGCTGTTTTTT.

The chain carries TRBV13 and TRBJ2-5, with 11 bases aligning to TRBD1. The J call may be faulty, since TRBJ2-7 better matches the DNA end. Germline values: CDR1 PRHDT, CDR2 FYEKMQ (reference sequence). This CDR3 contains 12 residues. CDR3 sequence: CASRDRGIEQYF. For the CDR3, the DNA is TGTGCCAGTAGGGACAGGGGGATCGAGCAGTACTTC.

This clone is medium-sized within its sample. The rearrangement joins TRBV30 to TRBJ2-2; 7 bases match TRBD1. Germline V CDR1 and CDR2: GTSNPN, SVGIG (reference sequence). V was pared by 6 bases and J by 5 bases, with 6 bases of the junction left unmatched. The CDR3 covers 13 residues. In DNA, the CDR3 is TGTGCCTGTATATTACAGGGGACCGGGGAGCTGTTTTTT. Protein sequence: CACILQGTGELFF.

The chain combines TRBV15 with TRBJ2-1; perhaps TRBD1 as D (5 bases). CDR3 length: 14 residues. Germline V lookup: CDR1 LNHNV, CDR2 YYDKDF (reference sequence). The germline V and J ends were trimmed by 0 bases and 9 bases, with 12 bases remaining between them. This CDR3 is CATSREGSRGEQFF. As DNA, the CDR3 is TGTGCCACCAGCAGAGAAGGCTCTAGGGGTGAGCAGTTCTTC.

The chain recombines TRBV9 with TRBJ2-3, with 8 bases identical to TRBD1. V was pared by 3 bases and J by 5 bases, with 11 bases of the junction left unmatched. The CDR3 runs to 16 residues. The germline V gene encodes CDR1 SGDLS and CDR2 YYNGEE. CDR3 residues: CASSGLSRGRVDTQYF. DNA for the CDR3: TGTGCCAGCAGCGGGCTAAGCAGGGGGCGCGTAGATACGCAGTATTTT.

Comments on this clone: Germline is not matched at one junction end, which may reflect a read error. V gene TRBV7-7 combines with J gene TRBJ2-2; either TRBD1 or TRBD2 may fit D (5 bases each). The germline V gene has CDR1 SSHAT and CDR2 FNYEAQ (reference sequence). This CDR3 spans 15 amino acids. The CDR3 is CASSLGTGNTGELFF. CDR3 sequence (DNA): TGTGCTAGCAGCTTAGGGACGGGAAACACCGGGGAGCTGTTTTTT.

This clone is termed medium-sized. The chain employs TRBV6-4 and TRBJ2-3, with 10 positions matching TRBD2. The trim removed 0 bases at V and 2 bases at J, leaving 2 bases unmatched. CDR1 and CDR2 (germline): MRHNA, SNTAGT. CDR3 size: 16 residues. CDR3 residues: CASSDSSGGATDTQYF. DNA of the CDR3: TGTGCCAGCAGTGACTCGAGCGGGGGGGCCACAGATACGCAGTATTTT.

The chain employs TRBV4-3 and TRBJ2-7; D is undetermined. Germline assignment: CDR1 LGHNA and CDR2 YSLEER. Trimming pared 0 bases from V and 2 bases from J, leaving 8 bases between. The length of the CDR3 is 14 residues. Written as DNA, the CDR3 is TGCGCCAGCAGCCAAGATTTAACAGCCTACGAGCAGTACTTC. It is translated as CASSQDLTAYEQYF.

The chain employs TRBV5-4 and TRBJ2-7; D possibly corresponds to TRBD1 (6 bases). From germline, CDR1 is SGHNT and CDR2 YYREEE (reference sequence). CDR3 length: 14 residues. Trimming stripped 4 bases from V and 0 bases from J, with 11 bases between. The DNA for the CDR3 is TGTGCCAGCAGCCTTCGACAGGACTCCTACGAGCAGTACTTC. Translated: CASSLRQDSYEQYF.

This chain joins TRBV5-8 and TRBJ2-7; D gene uncertain. V was shortened by 0 bases and J by 13 bases, with 5 bases between the two germline ends. CDR1 SGHTS and CDR2 YDEGEE come from the germline V gene. This CDR3 comprises 9 residues. CDR3 bases: TGTGCCAGCAGCTTGGAAATTTACTTC. The encoded protein is CASSLEIYF.

The rearrangement uses TRBV13 and TRBJ2-7; 8 bases are a match to TRBD1. CDR1 is PRHDT and CDR2 is FYEKMQ in the germline V gene (reference sequence). The CDR3 spans 14 residues. J was trimmed by 5 bases and V by 5 bases; bases with no gene match: 8. The CDR3 bases are TGTGCCAGCAGCCCCGGGACAGGCCTCCACGAGCAGTACTTC. Encoded protein: CASSPGTGLHEQYF.

The chain combines TRBV5-1 with TRBJ2-3; D gene unclear. Germline CDR1 SGHRS, CDR2 YFSETQ. This CDR3 has 14 residues. V shed 0 bases and J shed 4 bases, with 9 bases lying between them. The CDR3 here is CASSLEAIPDTQYF. CDR3 DNA: TGCGCCAGCAGCTTGGAGGCTATTCCAGATACGCAGTATTTT.

The chain recombines TRBV6-5 with TRBJ1-5; TRBD1 agrees at 7 bases. The junction had 7 bases not matched to a gene; V was cut back by 6 bases and J by 5 bases. The CDR3 is 14 residues long. CDR1 is MNHEY and CDR2 is SVGAGI in the germline V gene. The CDR3 DNA follows: TGTGCCAGCAGCCACGACAGGGCGGATCAGCCCCAGCATTTT. Translation gives CASSHDRADQPQHF.